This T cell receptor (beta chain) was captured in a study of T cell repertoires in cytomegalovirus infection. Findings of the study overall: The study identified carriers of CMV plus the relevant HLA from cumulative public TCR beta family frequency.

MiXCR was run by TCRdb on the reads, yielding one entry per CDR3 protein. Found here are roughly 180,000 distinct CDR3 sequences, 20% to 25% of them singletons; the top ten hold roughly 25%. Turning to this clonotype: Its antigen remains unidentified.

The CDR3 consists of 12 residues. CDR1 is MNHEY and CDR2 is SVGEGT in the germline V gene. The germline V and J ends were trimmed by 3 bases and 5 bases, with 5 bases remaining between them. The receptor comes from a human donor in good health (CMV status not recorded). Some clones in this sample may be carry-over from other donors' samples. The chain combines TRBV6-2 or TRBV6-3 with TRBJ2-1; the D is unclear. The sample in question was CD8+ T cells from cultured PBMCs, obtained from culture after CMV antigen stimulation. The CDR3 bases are TGTGCCAGCAGTTATGTGAACAATGAGCAGTTCTTC. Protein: CASSYVNNEQFF.